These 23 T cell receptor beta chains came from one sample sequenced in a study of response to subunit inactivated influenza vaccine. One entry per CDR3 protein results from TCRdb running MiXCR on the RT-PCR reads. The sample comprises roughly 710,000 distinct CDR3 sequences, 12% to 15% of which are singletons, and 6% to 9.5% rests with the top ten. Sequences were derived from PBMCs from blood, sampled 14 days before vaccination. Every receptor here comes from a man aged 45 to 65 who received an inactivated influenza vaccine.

The CDR3 nucleotides read TGTGCCAGCAGCCAAGAGAATAGGGGAAAGCCCCAGCATTTT. This sequence encodes CASSQENRGKPQHF. V gene TRBV3-1 combines with J gene TRBJ1-5; the D gene is possibly TRBD1 (5 bases). The CDR3 has 14 amino acids. The V end lost 0 bases, the J end lost 8 bases, and 11 bases lay between the germline ends. Germline V gene lookup returns CDR1 LGHDT and CDR2 YNNKEL (reference sequence). Full variable domain (remainder filled in from reference TRBV3-1 and TRBJ1-5): DTAVSQTPKYLVTQMGNDKSIKCEQNLGHDTMYWYKQDSKKFLKIMFSYNNKELIINETVPNRFSPKSPDKAHLNLHINSLELGDSAVYFCASSQENRGKPQHFGDGTRLSIL.

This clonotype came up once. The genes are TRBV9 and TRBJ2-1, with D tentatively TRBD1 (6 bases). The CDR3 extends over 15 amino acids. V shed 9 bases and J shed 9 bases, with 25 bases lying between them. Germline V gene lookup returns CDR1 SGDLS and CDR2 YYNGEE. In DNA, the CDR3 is TGTGCCACCACACCGGGACCAACGACAGGCAGTGAGCAGTTCTTC. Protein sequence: CATTPGPTTGSEQFF.

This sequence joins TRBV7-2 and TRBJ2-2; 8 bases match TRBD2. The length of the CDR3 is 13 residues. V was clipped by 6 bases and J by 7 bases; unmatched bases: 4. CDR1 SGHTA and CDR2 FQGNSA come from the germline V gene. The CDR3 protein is CASRAGAHGELFF. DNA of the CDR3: TGTGCCAGCAGAGCGGGAGCTCACGGGGAGCTGTTTTTT.

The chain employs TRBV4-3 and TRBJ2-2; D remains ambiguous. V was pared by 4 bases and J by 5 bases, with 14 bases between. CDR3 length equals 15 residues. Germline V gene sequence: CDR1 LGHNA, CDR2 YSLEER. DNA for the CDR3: TGCGCCAGCAGCCCGGACCGGCTGGTAACCGGGGAGCTGTTTTTT. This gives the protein CASSPDRLVTGELFF.

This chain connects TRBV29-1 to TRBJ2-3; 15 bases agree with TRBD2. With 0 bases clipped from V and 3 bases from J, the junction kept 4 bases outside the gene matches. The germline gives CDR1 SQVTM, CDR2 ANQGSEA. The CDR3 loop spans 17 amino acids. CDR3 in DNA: TGCAGCGTTGAAGATCCCGGGACTAGCGGGGGGACAGATACGCAGTATTTT. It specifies CSVEDPGTSGGTDTQYF.

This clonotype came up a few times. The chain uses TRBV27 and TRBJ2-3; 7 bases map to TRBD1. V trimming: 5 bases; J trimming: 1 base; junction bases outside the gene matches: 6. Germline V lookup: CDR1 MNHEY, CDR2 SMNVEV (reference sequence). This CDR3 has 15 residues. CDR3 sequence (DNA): TGTGCCAGCAGTATGCGACAGGGACGCACAGATACGCAGTATTTT. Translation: CASSMRQGRTDTQYF.

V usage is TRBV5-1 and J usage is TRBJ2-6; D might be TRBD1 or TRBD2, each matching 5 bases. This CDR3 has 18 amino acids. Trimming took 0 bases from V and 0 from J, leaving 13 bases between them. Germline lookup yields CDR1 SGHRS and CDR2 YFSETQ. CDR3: CASSLVQGAASGANVLTF. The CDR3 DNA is TGCGCCAGCAGCTTGGTTCAGGGAGCAGCCTCTGGGGCCAACGTCCTGACTTTC.

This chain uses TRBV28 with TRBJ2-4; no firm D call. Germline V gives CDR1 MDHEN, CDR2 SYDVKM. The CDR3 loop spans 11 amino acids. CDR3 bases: TGTGTGGCTGAAGGCAAAAACATTCAGTACTTC. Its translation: CVAEGKNIQYF.

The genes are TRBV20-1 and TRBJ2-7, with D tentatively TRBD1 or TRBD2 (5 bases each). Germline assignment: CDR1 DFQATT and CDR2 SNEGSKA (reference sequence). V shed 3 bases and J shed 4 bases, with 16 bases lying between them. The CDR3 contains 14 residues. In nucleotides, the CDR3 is TGCAGTGCTAGTAGTGGGGGAGTAATGTACGAGCAGTACTTC. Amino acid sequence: CSASSGGVMYEQYF.

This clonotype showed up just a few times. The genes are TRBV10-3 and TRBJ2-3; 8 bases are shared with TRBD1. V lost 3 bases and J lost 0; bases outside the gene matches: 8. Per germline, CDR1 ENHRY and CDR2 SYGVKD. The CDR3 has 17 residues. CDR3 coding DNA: TGTGCCATCAGTGACCCGGGCCAGGGGGCTAGCACAGATACGCAGTATTTT. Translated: CAISDPGQGASTDTQYF.

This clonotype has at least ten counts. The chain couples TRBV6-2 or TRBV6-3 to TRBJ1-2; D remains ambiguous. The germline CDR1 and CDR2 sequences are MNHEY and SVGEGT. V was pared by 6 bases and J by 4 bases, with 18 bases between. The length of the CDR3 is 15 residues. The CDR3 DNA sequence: TGTGCCAGCAGACCCGCCCGCGATGGGCCCTATGGCTACACCTTC. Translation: CASRPARDGPYGYTF.

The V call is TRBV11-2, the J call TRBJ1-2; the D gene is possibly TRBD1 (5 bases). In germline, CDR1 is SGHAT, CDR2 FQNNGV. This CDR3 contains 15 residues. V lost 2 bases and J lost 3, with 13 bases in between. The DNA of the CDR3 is TGTGCCAGCAGCTTATCGGACACAGGACACTATGGCTACACCTTC. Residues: CASSLSDTGHYGYTF.

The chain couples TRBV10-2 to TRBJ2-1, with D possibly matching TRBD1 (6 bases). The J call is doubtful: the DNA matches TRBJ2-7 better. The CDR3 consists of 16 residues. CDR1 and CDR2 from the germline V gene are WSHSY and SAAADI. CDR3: CASGEGPGHPQGEQYF. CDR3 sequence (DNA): TGCGCCAGCGGAGAGGGACCGGGACACCCCCAGGGTGAGCAGTACTTC.

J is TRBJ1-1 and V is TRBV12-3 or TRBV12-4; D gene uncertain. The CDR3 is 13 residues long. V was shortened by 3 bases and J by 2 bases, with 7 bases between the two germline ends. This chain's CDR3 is CASSLRSNTEAFF. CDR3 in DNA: TGTGCCAGCAGTTTGAGGTCCAACACTGAAGCTTTCTTT.

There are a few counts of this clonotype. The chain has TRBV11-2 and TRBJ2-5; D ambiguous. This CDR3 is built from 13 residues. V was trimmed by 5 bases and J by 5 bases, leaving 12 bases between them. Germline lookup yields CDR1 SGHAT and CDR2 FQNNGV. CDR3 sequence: CASSPSRTETQYF. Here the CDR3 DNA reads TGTGCCAGCAGCCCTTCGCGGACGGAGACCCAGTACTTC.

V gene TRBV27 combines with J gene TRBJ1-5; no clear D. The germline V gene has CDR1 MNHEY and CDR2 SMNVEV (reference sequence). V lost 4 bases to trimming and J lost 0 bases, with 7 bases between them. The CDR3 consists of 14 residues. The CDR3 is CASSSVYSNQPQHF. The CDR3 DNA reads TGTGCCAGCAGTTCCGTTTATAGCAATCAGCCCCAGCATTTT.

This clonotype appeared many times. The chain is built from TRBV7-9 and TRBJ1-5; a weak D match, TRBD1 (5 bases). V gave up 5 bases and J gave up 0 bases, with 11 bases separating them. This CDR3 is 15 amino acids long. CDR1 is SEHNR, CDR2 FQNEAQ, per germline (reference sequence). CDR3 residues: CASSADGASNQPQHF. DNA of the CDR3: TGTGCCAGCAGCGCGGACGGGGCTAGCAATCAGCCCCAGCATTTT.

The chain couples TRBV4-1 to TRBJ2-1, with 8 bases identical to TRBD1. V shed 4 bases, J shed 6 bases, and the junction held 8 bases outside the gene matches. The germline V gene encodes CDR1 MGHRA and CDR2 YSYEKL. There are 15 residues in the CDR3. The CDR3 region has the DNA TGCGCCAGCAGCCTCCCGACAGGGGACCCCAATGAGCAGTTCTTC. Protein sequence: CASSLPTGDPNEQFF.

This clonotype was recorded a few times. The CDR3 loop is CASSLGVWSNEQFF. CDR3 sequence (DNA): TGTGCCAGCAGCTTAGGGGTCTGGAGCAATGAGCAGTTCTTC. The chain links TRBV11-2 to TRBJ2-1; no firm D call. Germline assignment: CDR1 SGHAT and CDR2 FQNNGV. Between the trimmed V and J ends, which lost 1 base and 6 bases, there was a span of 10 bases. The CDR3 consists of 14 residues.

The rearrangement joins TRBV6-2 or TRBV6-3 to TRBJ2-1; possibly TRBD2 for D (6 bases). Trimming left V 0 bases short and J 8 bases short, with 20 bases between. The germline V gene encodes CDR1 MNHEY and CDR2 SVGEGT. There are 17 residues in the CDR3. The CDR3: CASSYSNSGGAIDEQFF. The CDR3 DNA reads TGTGCCAGCAGTTACTCGAATTCGGGCGGGGCCATCGATGAGCAGTTCTTC.

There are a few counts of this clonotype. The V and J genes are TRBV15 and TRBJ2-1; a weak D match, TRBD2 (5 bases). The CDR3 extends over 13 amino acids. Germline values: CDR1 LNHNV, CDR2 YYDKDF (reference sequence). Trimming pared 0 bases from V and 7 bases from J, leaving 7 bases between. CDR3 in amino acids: CATSRDRRNEQFF. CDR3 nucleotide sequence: TGTGCCACCAGCAGAGATAGGAGGAATGAGCAGTTCTTC. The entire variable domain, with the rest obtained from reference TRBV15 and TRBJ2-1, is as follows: DAMVIQNPRYQVTQFGKPVTLSCSQTLNHNVMYWYQQKSSQAPKLLFHYYDKDFNNEADTPDNFQSRRPNTSFCFLDIRSPGLGDTAMYLCATSRDRRNEQFFGPGTRLTVL.

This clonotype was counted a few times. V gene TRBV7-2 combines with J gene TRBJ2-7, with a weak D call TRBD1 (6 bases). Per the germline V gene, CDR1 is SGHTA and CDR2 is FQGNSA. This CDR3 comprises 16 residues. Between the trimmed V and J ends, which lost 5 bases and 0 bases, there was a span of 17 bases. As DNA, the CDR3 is TGTGCCAGCAGCCATATATGGGGGCAGGGCTCCTACGAGCAGTACTTC. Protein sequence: CASSHIWGQGSYEQYF.

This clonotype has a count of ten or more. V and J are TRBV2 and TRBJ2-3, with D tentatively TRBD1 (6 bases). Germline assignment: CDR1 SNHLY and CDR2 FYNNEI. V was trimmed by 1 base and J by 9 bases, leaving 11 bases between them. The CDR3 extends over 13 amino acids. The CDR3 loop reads CASSEGGGGTQYF. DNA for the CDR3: TGTGCCAGCAGTGAAGGGGGTGGGGGCACGCAGTATTTT.